This TCR beta chain was identified during a study of blood T cell repertoires in COVID-19. Study context: Acute and convalescent COVID-19 specimens originated in the United States, Italy and Spain. T cells, B-cell-depleted T cells, or PBMCs provided the cDNA or gDNA that served as material.

In the original processing: Amplification of reference gene primers provided the estimated nucleated cell counts. Assay: immunoSEQ multiplex PCR; the TCRdb copy retains only in-frame clones and omits some. That table supplies the V and J calls and clone size; D and trimming were determined from the DNA. The sample yields 150,000 to 200,000 clones, around 77% seen once. Germline lookup yields CDR1 MNHEY and CDR2 SMNVEV (reference sequence). The V end was cut by 2 bases, the J end by 4 bases, with 15 bases between. This CDR3 comprises 15 residues. V usage is TRBV27 and J usage is TRBJ2-7; a weak D match, TRBD2 (6 bases). This clonotype originated in a man aged 55 to 69 with active or convalescent COVID-19. The sequenced material came from peripheral blood. CDR3 sequence reads: CASSLGQGLGYEQYF. The CDR3 DNA reads TGTGCCAGCAGTTTAGGGCAGGGACTCGGTTACGAGCAGTACTTC.